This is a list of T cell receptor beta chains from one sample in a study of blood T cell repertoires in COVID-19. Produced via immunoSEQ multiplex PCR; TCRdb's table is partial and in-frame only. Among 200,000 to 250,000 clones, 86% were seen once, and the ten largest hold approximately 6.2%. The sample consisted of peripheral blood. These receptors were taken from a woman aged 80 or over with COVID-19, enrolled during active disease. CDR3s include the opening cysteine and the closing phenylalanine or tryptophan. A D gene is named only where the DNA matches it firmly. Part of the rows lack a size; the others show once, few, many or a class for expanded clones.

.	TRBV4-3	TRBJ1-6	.	TGCGCCAGCAGCCAAGTAACAGGCTCCAGGCCTGGGGCACCCCTCCACTTT	CASSQVTGSRPGAPLHF
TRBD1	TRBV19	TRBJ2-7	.	TGTGCCAGTAGTATAAGCACAGGGGGTGACTACGAGCAGTACTTC	CASSISTGGDYEQYF
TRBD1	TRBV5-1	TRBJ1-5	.	TGCGCCAGCTCCACAGGGGGCGAAGGTCAGCCCCAGCATTTT	CASSTGGEGQPQHF
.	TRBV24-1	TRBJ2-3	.	TGTGCCACGGGAGTTGCCCGGGGCACAGATACGCAGTATTTT	CATGVARGTDTQYF
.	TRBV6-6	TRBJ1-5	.	TGTGCCAGCAAACGGGACACAGGAAGCAATCAGCCCCAGCATTTT	CASKRDTGSNQPQHF
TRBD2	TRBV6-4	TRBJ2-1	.	TGTGCCAGCAGTGGAAATACGCGGGGGGGCCTCTACAATGAGCAGTTCTTC	CASSGNTRGGLYNEQFF
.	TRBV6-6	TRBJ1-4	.	TGTGCCAGCGGAGGTCCTGCAACTAATGAAAAACTGTTTTTT	CASGGPATNEKLFF
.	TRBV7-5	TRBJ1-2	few	TGTGTCAGAAGCCCCGGGAAGAGGGACAGGGGTGGCTACACCTTC	CVRSPGKRDRGGYTF
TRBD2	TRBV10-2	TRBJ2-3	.	TGCGCCAGCAGCGGACTAGCGGGGAACACAGATACGCAGTATTTT	CASSGLAGNTDTQYF
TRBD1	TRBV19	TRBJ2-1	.	TGTGCCAGTAGTTCAACAGGGGACGGCTACAATGAGCAGTTCTTC	CASSSTGDGYNEQFF
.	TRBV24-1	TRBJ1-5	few	TGTGCCACCAGTGATGCGGGGGCTAGCAATCAGCCCCAGCATTTT	CATSDAGASNQPQHF
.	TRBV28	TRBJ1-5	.	TGTGCCAGCAGTTCAGCAGGAAACGGCAATCAGCCCCAGCATTTT	CASSSAGNGNQPQHF
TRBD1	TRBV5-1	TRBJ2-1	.	TGCGCCAGCAGCTTGATGCTTGGGACAGGGGGTTCCGATGAGCAGTTCTTC	CASSLMLGTGGSDEQFF
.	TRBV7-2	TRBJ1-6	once	TGTGCCAGCAGCTTAGGGGGAGGTTTTTCACCCCTCCACTTT	CASSLGGGFSPLHF